One sample yielded the 14 T cell receptor beta chains listed below, sequenced in a study of vaccination and CD4 T cells after COVID-19. Treatment defined: roughly nine-day PBMC culture with coronavirus spike peptide pools or control peptides (ViraFEST assay). Antigens for these TCRs are unknown. At the Johns Hopkins FTIC core, DNA taken from cultured CD4+ T cells was sequenced by way of the Oncomine TCR Beta short-read assay. TCRdb recomputed calls from the PCR reads with MiXCR, one row per CDR3 protein. The table records 8,000 or so distinct CDR3 sequences, 20% to 25% of them present only once. The sequences come from CD4+ T cells from blood, cultured in vitro, collected after SARS-CoV-2 vaccination. The receptors were gathered from a human donor who had recovered from COVID-19.

This rearrangement joins TRBV18 to TRBJ2-7, with 8 bases matching TRBD2. This CDR3 is built from 13 residues. Germline assignment: CDR1 KGHSH and CDR2 LQKENI. V lost 5 bases to trimming and J lost 6 bases; unmatched junction nucleotides: 6. The CDR3 DNA reads TGTGCCAGCTCAGGCGGACTAGCTAGCGAGCAGTACTTC. As protein: CASSGGLASEQYF.

The chain uses TRBV25-1 and TRBJ1-3; 10 bases are a match to TRBD1. Germline loops: CDR1 MGHDK, CDR2 SYGVNS. The junction had 3 bases not matched to a gene; V was cut back by 3 bases and J by 4 bases. The CDR3 contains 15 residues. CDR3 protein: CASSDRQGAGNTIYF. The CDR3 nucleotides are TGTGCCAGCAGTGATCGACAGGGGGCGGGAAACACCATATATTTT.

V gene TRBV4-3 combines with J gene TRBJ1-1; 8 bases agree with TRBD1. This CDR3 contains 15 residues. The J segment lost 0 bases and the V segment lost 2 bases, leaving 2 bases of the junction unmatched. Germline CDR1 reads LGHNA; CDR2 reads YSLEER. CDR3 nucleotide sequence: TGCGCCAGCAGCCAACCGGGACAGGTGAACACTGAAGCTTTCTTT. Encoded protein: CASSQPGQVNTEAFF.

This clonotype has a handful of counts. CDR3 amino acids: CASSQEASRGYTF. The DNA of the CDR3 is TGTGCCAGCAGCCAAGAGGCCAGCAGGGGCTACACCTTC. The chain has TRBV4-2 and TRBJ1-2; D is unresolved. CDR3 length: 13 residues. Germline CDR1 LGHNA, CDR2 YNFKEQ. Trimming took 0 bases from V and 8 from J, leaving 10 bases between them.

The table lists this clonotype with a few counts. The chain joins TRBV4-2 to TRBJ2-1; 11 nucleotides line up with TRBD2. This CDR3 contains 16 residues. CDR1 and CDR2 (germline): LGHNA, YNFKEQ. V was clipped by 2 bases and J by 10 bases; unmatched bases: 10. The CDR3 nucleotides read TGTGCCAGCAGCCAAATACTAGCGGGAGCTGGGAGGGAGCAGTTCTTC. Protein: CASSQILAGAGREQFF.

J is TRBJ2-7 and V is TRBV29-1; no clear D gene. The CDR3 has 13 residues. Trimming took off 4 bases at V and 5 bases at J, with 15 bases between the two ends. Germline CDR1 is SQVTM and CDR2 is ANQGSEA. CDR3 region: CSVAGKVANEQYF. In DNA, the CDR3 is TGCAGCGTTGCAGGTAAAGTAGCTAACGAGCAGTACTTC.

The rearrangement joins TRBV21-1 to TRBJ1-5; TRBD1 was called by the table and not checked on the DNA. TRBV21-1 is labeled a pseudogene. The CDR3 extends over 17 amino acids. The CDR3: CASSKWDRGVSNQPQHF. For the CDR3, the DNA is TGTGCCAGCAGCAAATGGGATAGGGGCGTAAGCAATCAGCCCCAGCATTTT.

This clonotype is labeled medium-sized (0.01 to 0.1%). The rearrangement joins TRBV20-1 to TRBJ2-3; 13 nucleotides align to TRBD2. This CDR3 contains 16 residues. The ends lost 2 bases at V and 1 base at J; junction bases unmatched: 3. CDR1 DFQATT and CDR2 SNEGSKA come from the germline V gene (reference sequence). Here the CDR3 reads CSARTGTSGGTDTQYF. The CDR3 bases are TGCAGTGCTAGAACTGGGACTAGCGGGGGCACAGATACGCAGTATTTT.

This clonotype is judged medium-sized. The CDR3, as DNA: TGTGCCAGCAGCTTAGATCATCTCCTGACTTTC. It yields the protein CASSLDHLLTF. The rearrangement links TRBV7-2 to TRBJ2-6; D ambiguous. The germline V gene encodes CDR1 SGHTA and CDR2 FQGNSA. The CDR3 has 11 amino acids. Trimming pared 1 base from V and 14 bases from J, leaving 6 bases between.

This clonotype occurred a few times. V usage is TRBV12-3 or TRBV12-4 and J usage is TRBJ1-2; maybe TRBD1 (6 bases). Deletions cut 4 bases from V and 7 bases from J, with 16 bases between. This CDR3 is 14 amino acids long. CDR3 coding DNA: TGTGCCAGCAGTTGGCCGGGGGCTGTGTTTGGCTACACCTTC. Translation gives CASSWPGAVFGYTF.

This clonotype was counted only a few times. The gene calls are TRBV7-3 and TRBJ1-1; D unclear. Trimming cost V 2 bases and J 1 base, with 5 bases left between them. Germline CDR1 reads SGHTA; CDR2 reads FQGTGA. This CDR3 contains 13 residues. This CDR3 is CASSLAGNTEAFF. CDR3 nucleotides: TGTGCCAGCAGCTTAGCAGGGAACACTGAAGCTTTCTTT.

The gene calls are TRBV4-1 and TRBJ1-1, with 8 bases fitting TRBD1. The V gene's germline CDR1 is MGHRA and CDR2 YSYEKL. V dropped 4 bases and J dropped 7; count of bases not matched to a gene: 17. The CDR3 contains 17 residues. The CDR3 sequence: CASSRRQEAGGEGEAFF. The DNA of the CDR3 is TGCGCCAGCAGCCGAAGACAAGAGGCAGGGGGCGAGGGTGAAGCTTTCTTT.

The rearrangement joins TRBV5-6 to TRBJ2-5, with TRBD2 identical over 15 bases. Per the germline V gene, CDR1 is SGHDT and CDR2 is YYEEEE. CDR3 length: 19 residues. J gave up 0 bases and V 5 bases, and 11 bases lay outside the gene matches. CDR3 sequence reads: CASSDRGLAGGRYQETQYF. CDR3 DNA: TGTGCCAGCAGTGACCGAGGACTAGCGGGGGGGCGATACCAAGAGACCCAGTACTTC.

The V and J genes are TRBV5-1 and TRBJ2-7; D is undetermined. The germline V and J ends were trimmed by 4 bases and 0 bases, with 14 bases remaining between them. CDR1 and CDR2 (germline): SGHRS, YFSETQ. The length of the CDR3 is 15 residues. CDR3 nucleotides: TGCGCCAGCAGCACCCAATCCCCCACCTCCTACGAGCAGTACTTC. Translation gives CASSTQSPTSYEQYF.